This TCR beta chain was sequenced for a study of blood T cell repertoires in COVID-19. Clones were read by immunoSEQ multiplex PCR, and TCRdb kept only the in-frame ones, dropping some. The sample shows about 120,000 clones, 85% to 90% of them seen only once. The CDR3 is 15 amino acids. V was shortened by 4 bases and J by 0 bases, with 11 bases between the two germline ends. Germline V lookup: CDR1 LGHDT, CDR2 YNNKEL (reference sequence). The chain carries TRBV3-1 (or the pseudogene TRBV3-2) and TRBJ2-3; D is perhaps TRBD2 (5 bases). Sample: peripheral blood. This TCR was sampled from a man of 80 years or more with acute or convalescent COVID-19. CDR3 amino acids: CASSPTGLSTDTQYF. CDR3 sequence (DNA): TGTGCCAGCAGCCCCACGGGGTTGAGCACAGATACGCAGTATTTT.